This TCR beta chain was obtained from a study of blood T cell repertoires in COVID-19. In the study overall: Collection of acute and convalescent COVID-19 samples took place in the United States, Italy and Spain. The analysed material was cDNA or gDNA that came from T cells, B-cell-depleted T cells, or PBMCs.

This clone was recorded only once. CDR3 length equals 14 residues. Looked up from germline, CDR1 is SEHNR and CDR2 is FQNEAQ (reference sequence). V gave up 2 bases and J gave up 4 bases, with 10 bases separating them. In the source study's methods: Amplified reference gene primers provided the basis for estimating nucleated cell counts. Method: immunoSEQ multiplex PCR; TCRdb's copy keeps in-frame clones and lacks some. The DNA was the basis for D and trimming; V, J and clone size are from that table. The sample has approximately 150,000 clones, roughly 90% seen once. This sequence was found in a woman aged 55-75 years with active or convalescent COVID-19. V is TRBV7-9 and J is TRBJ2-3; D not resolved. The sample taken for sequencing was peripheral blood. This CDR3 is CASSLTAGADTQYF. The DNA of the CDR3 is TGTGCCAGCAGCTTAACCGCAGGCGCAGATACGCAGTATTTT.